This TCR beta chain emerged from a study of T-cell memory formation after mild COVID-19. Study-level results: Researchers report contracting CD4+ clones mostly in CM and EM, with CD8+ clones in EMRA.

To note about this clonotype: Its antigen is unknown.

TCRdb passed the 5' RACE reads through MiXCR, listing each CDR3 protein once. The table includes hundreds of thousands of distinct CDR3 sequences, approximately 15% detected once. The CDR3 is 13 residues long. V gave up 11 bases and J gave up 2 bases, with 15 bases separating them. Input material: PBMCs or a T cell subset sorted from them (not recorded which). The sequence derives from an adult woman who had mild COVID-19 (a few samples of this study predate the infection). Cell type and time point are not known. The V gene is TRBV12-3 or TRBV12-4, the J gene TRBJ1-2; D remains unclear. The CDR3 sequence is CASSVLPNYGYTF. The CDR3 DNA reads as TGTGCCTCCTCGGTCCTCCCGAACTATGGCTACACCTTC.